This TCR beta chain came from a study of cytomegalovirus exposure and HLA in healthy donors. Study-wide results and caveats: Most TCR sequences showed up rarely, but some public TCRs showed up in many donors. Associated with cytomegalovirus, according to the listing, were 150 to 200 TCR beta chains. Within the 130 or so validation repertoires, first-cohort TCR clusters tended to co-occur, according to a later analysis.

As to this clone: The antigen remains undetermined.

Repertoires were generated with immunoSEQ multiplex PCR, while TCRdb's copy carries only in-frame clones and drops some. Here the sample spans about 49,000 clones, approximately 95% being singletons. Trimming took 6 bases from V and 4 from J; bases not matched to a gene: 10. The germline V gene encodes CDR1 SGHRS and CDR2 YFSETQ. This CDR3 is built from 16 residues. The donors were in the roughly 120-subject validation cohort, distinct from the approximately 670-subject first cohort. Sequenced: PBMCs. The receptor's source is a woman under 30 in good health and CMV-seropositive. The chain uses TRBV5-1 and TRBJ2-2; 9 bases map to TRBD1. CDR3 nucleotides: TGCGCCAGCACCCCCCCAGGGACAGGGAGCACCGGGGAGCTGTTTTTT. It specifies CASTPPGTGSTGELFF. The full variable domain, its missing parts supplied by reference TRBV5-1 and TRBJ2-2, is KAGVTQTPRYLIKTRGQQVTLSCSPISGHRSVSWYQQTPGQGLQFLFEYFSETQRNKGNFPGRFSGRQFSNSRSEMNVSTLELGDSALYLCASTPPGTGSTGELFFGEGSRLTVL.